This TCR beta chain came from a study of blood T cell repertoires in COVID-19. About the research overall: Both acute and convalescent COVID-19 samples were obtained from the United States, Italy and Spain. PBMCs, B-cell-depleted T cells, or T cells provided the cDNA or gDNA that made up the material.

In the original workflow: The assay estimated nucleated cells by amplifying reference gene primers. Clones were sequenced by immunoSEQ multiplex PCR, and TCRdb holds only the in-frame ones, with some missing. That table gives V, J and clone size, and the DNA gave D and trimming. The table shows around 230,000 clones, with roughly 80% occurring only once. Deletions cut 2 bases from V and 2 bases from J, with 9 bases between. Germline V gene lookup returns CDR1 KGHSH and CDR2 LQKENI. The CDR3 runs to 14 residues. This TCR came from a woman over 75 with acute or convalescent COVID-19. The V gene is TRBV18, the J gene TRBJ1-1; D is undetermined. The sample comprised peripheral blood. As DNA, the CDR3 is TGTGCCAGCTCACCAGCTAATGGTAACACTGAAGCTTTCTTT. It translates to CASSPANGNTEAFF.